One and the same sample provided the 13 T cell receptor beta chains below, sequenced in a study of technical replicates of blood from several donors. Using immunoSEQ multiplex PCR, the repertoire was profiled, and TCRdb retains in-frame clones only, with some absent. The sample has 70,000 or so clones, about 90% seen once. Sequencing input: T cells isolated from PBMCs. Receptors were obtained from a human donor in good health.

The genes are TRBV7-8 and TRBJ2-1, with TRBD2 matching 9 bases. This CDR3 spans 14 amino acids. The V and J ends lost 3 bases and 9 bases, in that order; junction bases with no gene match: 6. The germline V gene has CDR1 SGHVS and CDR2 FQNEAQ. Here the CDR3 DNA reads TGTGCCAGCAGCTTGATGGGAGCGGGGGGTGAGCAGTTCTTC. Its translation: CASSLMGAGGEQFF.

V is TRBV6-1 and J is TRBJ2-3, with D perhaps matching TRBD1 (6 bases). The CDR3 loop spans 15 amino acids. V was clipped by 2 bases and J by 6 bases, with 15 bases between them. Germline CDR1 and CDR2: MNHNS and SASEGT. Written as DNA, the CDR3 is TGTGCCAGCAGTGAAAATTACCGAAGGGGGGATACGCAGTATTTT. Encoded protein: CASSENYRRGDTQYF.

The rearrangement links TRBV6-6 to TRBJ1-3; D is unclear. V was pared by 8 bases and J by 0 bases, with 11 bases between. CDR1 is MNHNY and CDR2 is SVGAGI in the germline V gene (reference sequence). The CDR3 runs 14 residues. The CDR3 spells CASLPTYSGNTIYF. The DNA for the CDR3 is TGTGCCAGCCTACCCACCTACTCTGGAAACACCATATATTTT.

The rearrangement links TRBV12-5 to TRBJ2-7; 9 bases align to TRBD1. Germline loops: CDR1 LGHNT, CDR2 FRNRAP. The CDR3 has 15 amino acids. V gave up 5 bases and J gave up 3 bases; unmatched junction bases: 8. CDR3 region: CASGRPGQGIYEQYF. CDR3 DNA sequence: TGTGCTAGTGGTCGCCCGGGACAGGGTATCTACGAGCAGTACTTC.

This clone has only one observation. The chain joins TRBV28 to TRBJ1-4; 8 positions agree with TRBD1. The CDR3 spans 16 residues. V trimming: 3 bases; J trimming: 10 bases; junction bases outside the gene matches: 13. The germline gives CDR1 MDHEN, CDR2 SYDVKM. CDR3 coding DNA: TGTGCCAGCAGTTTGCCGGACAGGGATAGGTCTGGAAAACTGTTTTTT. Its protein is CASSLPDRDRSGKLFF.

The chain is built from TRBV9 and TRBJ2-1, with D tentatively TRBD1 (5 bases). Trimming took off 2 bases at V and 9 bases at J, with 9 bases between the two ends. The CDR3 totals 12 residues. The V gene's germline CDR1 is SGDLS and CDR2 YYNGEE. The chain's CDR3 is CASSVARGEQFF. Here the CDR3 DNA reads TGTGCCAGCAGCGTCGCAAGGGGTGAGCAGTTCTTC.

V gene TRBV29-1 combines with J gene TRBJ1-2, with D perhaps matching TRBD1 (5 bases). CDR1 is SQVTM, CDR2 ANQGSEA, per germline. CDR3 length equals 11 residues. V dropped 6 bases and J dropped 8 bases, with 13 bases sitting between them. CDR3 in amino acids: CSVGRVGGYTF. For the CDR3, the DNA is TGCAGCGTCGGCAGGGTAGGAGGCTACACCTTC. Full variable domain (rest looked up from reference TRBV29-1 and TRBJ1-2): SAVISQKPSRDICQRGTSLTIQCQVDSQVTMMFWYRQQPGQSLTLIATANQGSEATYESGFVIDKFPISRPNLTFSTLTVSNMSPEDSSIYLCSVGRVGGYTFGSGTRLTVV.

J is TRBJ1-2 and V is TRBV19, with 7 bases that match TRBD1. This CDR3 is 14 amino acids long. CDR1 and CDR2 from the germline V gene are LNHDA and SQIVND (reference sequence). V was clipped by 3 bases and J by 8 bases; unmatched bases: 9. CDR3 residues: CASSIKTGTGGYTF. In DNA form, the CDR3 reads TGTGCCAGTAGTATCAAGACAGGGACGGGCGGCTACACCTTC.

The chain couples TRBV30 to TRBJ1-2, with D maybe TRBD1 (5 bases). Germline V CDR1 and CDR2: GTSNPN, SVGIG (reference sequence). The CDR3 sequence is 12 residues long. The germline V and J ends were trimmed by 2 bases and 6 bases, with 10 bases remaining between them. The CDR3 reads CAWSSGGDGYTF. CDR3 sequence (DNA): TGTGCCTGGAGTTCCGGGGGGGATGGCTACACCTTC.

This sequence joins TRBV7-8 and TRBJ2-7; tentatively, D is TRBD1 (8 bases). The CDR3 sequence is 15 residues long. Per the germline V gene, CDR1 is SGHVS and CDR2 is FQNEAQ. V was cut by 5 bases and J by 2 bases, with 16 bases left in between. Here the CDR3 reads CASSRGGQAAYEQYF. The CDR3 region has the DNA TGTGCCAGCAGCCGCGGGGGACAGGCGGCCTACGAGCAGTACTTC.

The rearrangement links TRBV28 to TRBJ2-7; D gene unclear. There are 14 residues in the CDR3. V was shortened by 8 bases and J by 4 bases, with 18 bases between the two germline ends. The germline CDR1 and CDR2 sequences are MDHEN and SYDVKM. The CDR3 bases are TGTGCCAGCTCGACGAGTATTGGGCAATACGAGCAGTACTTC. This codes for CASSTSIGQYEQYF.

V and J are TRBV7-9 and TRBJ1-4, with D perhaps matching TRBD1 (5 bases). There are 16 residues in the CDR3. V gave up 7 bases and J gave up 8 bases, with 23 bases separating them. CDR1 SEHNR and CDR2 FQNEAQ come from the germline V gene (reference sequence). This CDR3 reads CASTTGGEDPSEKLFF. In DNA form, the CDR3 reads TGTGCCAGCACCACGGGAGGGGAGGACCCTTCCGAAAAACTGTTTTTT.

This sequence joins TRBV6-6 and TRBJ2-7, with TRBD1 matching over 8 bases. The CDR3 is 14 residues long. Germline V gene data show CDR1 as MNHNY and CDR2 as SVGAGI (reference sequence). The V segment lost 5 bases and the J segment 4 bases; nucleotides outside the gene matches: 7. CDR3 sequence reads: CASSGQGAYYEQYF. In nucleotides, the CDR3 is TGTGCCAGCAGTGGGCAGGGGGCGTATTACGAGCAGTACTTC.